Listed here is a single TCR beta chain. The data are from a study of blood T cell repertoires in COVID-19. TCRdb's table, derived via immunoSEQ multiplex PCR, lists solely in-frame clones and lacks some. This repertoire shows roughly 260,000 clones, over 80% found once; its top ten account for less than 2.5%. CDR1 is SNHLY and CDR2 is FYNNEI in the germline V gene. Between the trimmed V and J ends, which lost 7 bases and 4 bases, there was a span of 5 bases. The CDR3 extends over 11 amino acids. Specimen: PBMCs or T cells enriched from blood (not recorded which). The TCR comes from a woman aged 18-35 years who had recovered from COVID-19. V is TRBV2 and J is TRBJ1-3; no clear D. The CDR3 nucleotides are TGTGCCAGCATCCGGGGAAACACCATATATTTT. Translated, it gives CASIRGNTIYF.